This T cell receptor beta chain comes out of a study of blood T cells in healthy people across ages. This clonotype was found a few times. This CDR3 is 13 amino acids long. Trimming left V 4 bases short and J 6 bases short, with 14 bases between. The germline CDR1 and CDR2 sequences are SQVTM and ANQGSEA. PCR was performed a second time for about 7 to 11 cycles using a sample-barcoded 5' primer and a J-beta primer mix. One entry per CDR3 protein, called by TCRdb with MiXCR from the 5' RACE reads. The profile shows roughly 730,000 distinct CDR3 sequences, approximately 53% of them singletons. This chain joins TRBV29-1 and TRBJ2-3, with D tentatively TRBD2 (5 bases). This TCR was recovered from a man aged 35 to 55 in good health. The sequenced material came from blood. CDR3 nucleotides: TGCAGCGTTGTGGGCCCCGGAGGCGATACGCAGTATTTT. Residues: CSVVGPGGDTQYF.